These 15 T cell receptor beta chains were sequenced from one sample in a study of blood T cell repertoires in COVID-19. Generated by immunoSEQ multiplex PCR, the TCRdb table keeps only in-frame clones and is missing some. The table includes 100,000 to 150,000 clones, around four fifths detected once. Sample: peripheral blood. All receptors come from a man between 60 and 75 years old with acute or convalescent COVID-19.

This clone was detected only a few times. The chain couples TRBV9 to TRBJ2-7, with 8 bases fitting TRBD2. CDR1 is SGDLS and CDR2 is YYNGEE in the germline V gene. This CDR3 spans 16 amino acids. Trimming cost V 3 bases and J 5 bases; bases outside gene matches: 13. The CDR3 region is CASSALPGGPRNEQYF. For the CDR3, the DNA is TGTGCCAGCAGCGCCCTACCGGGAGGGCCCCGAAACGAGCAGTACTTC. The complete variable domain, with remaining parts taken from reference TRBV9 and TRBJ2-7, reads DSGVTQTPKHLITATGQRVTLRCSPRSGDLSVYWYQQSLDQGLQFLIQYYNGEERAKGNILERFSAQQFPDLHSELNLSSLELGDSALYFCASSALPGGPRNEQYFGPGTRLTVT.

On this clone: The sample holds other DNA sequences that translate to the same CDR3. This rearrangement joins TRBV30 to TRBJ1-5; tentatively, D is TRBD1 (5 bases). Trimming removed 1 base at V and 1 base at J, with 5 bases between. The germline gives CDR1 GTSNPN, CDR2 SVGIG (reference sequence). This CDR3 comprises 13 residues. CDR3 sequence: CAWSGQSNQPQHF. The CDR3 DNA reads TGTGCCTGGAGTGGACAGAGCAATCAGCCCCAGCATTTT.

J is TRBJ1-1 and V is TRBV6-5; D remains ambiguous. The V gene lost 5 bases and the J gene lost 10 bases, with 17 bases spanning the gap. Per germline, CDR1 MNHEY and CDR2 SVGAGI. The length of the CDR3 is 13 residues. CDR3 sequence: CASSLPGSIIAFF. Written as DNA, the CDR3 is TGTGCCAGCAGTCTACCGGGAAGTATTATAGCTTTCTTT.

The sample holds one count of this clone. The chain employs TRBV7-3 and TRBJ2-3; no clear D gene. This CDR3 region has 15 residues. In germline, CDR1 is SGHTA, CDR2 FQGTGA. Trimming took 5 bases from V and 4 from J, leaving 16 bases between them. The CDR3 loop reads CASSPTRGAPDTQYF. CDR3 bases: TGTGCCAGCAGCCCGACGCGAGGCGCCCCAGATACGCAGTATTTT.

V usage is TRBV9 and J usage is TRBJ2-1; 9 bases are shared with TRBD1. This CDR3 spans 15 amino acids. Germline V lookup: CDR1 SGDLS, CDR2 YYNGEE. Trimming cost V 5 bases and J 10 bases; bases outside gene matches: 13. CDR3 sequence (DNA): TGTGCCAGCAGTTCCGGGACAGGGTTCTCTGGGGAGCAGTTCTTC. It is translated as CASSSGTGFSGEQFF.

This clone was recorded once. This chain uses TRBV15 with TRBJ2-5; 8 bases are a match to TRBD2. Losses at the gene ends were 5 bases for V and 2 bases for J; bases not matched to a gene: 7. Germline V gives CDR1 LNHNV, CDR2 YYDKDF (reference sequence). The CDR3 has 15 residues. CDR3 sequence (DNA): TGTGCCACCAGCCGGGGGGGTGGGGCGCAAGAGACCCAGTACTTC. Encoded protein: CATSRGGGAQETQYF. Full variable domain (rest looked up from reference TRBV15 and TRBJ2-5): DAMVIQNPRYQVTQFGKPVTLSCSQTLNHNVMYWYQQKSSQAPKLLFHYYDKDFNNEADTPDNFQSRRPNTSFCFLDIRSPGLGDTAMYLCATSRGGGAQETQYFGPGTRLLVL.

The CDR3 spells CASSESRDRGRGYTF. In DNA form, the CDR3 reads TGCGCCAGCAGTGAGTCGCGGGACAGGGGGCGAGGCTACACCTTC. The chain uses TRBV10-1 and TRBJ1-2; 12 bases are a match to TRBD1. The V segment lost 0 bases and the J segment 8 bases; nucleotides outside the gene matches: 4. This CDR3 comprises 15 residues. CDR1 is WNHNN, CDR2 SYGVQD, per germline (reference sequence).

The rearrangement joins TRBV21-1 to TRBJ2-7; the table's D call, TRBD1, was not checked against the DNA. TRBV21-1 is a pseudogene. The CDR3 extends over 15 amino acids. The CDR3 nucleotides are TGTGCCAGCAGCAAAGAAGTGACAGGGGGCCGGGAGCAGTACTTC. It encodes CASSKEVTGGREQYF.

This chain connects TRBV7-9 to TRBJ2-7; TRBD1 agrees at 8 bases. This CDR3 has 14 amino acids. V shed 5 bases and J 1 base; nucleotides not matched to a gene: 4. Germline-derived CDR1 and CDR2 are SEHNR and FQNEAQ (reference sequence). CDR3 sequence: CASSPWDRSYEQYF. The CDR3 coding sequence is TGTGCCAGCAGCCCATGGGACAGGTCCTACGAGCAGTACTTC.

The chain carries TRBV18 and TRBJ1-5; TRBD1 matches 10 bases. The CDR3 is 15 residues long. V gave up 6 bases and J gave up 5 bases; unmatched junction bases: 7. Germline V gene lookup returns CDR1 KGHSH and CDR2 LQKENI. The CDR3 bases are TGTGCCAGCTCGGGGACAGGGGAAGGAGATCAGCCCCAGCATTTT. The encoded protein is CASSGTGEGDQPQHF. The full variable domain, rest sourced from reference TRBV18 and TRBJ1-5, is NAGVMQNPRHLVRRRGQEARLRCSPMKGHSHVYWYRQLPEEGLKFMVYLQKENIIDESGMPKERFSAEFPKEGPSILRIQQVVRGDSAAYFCASSGTGEGDQPQHFGDGTRLSIL.

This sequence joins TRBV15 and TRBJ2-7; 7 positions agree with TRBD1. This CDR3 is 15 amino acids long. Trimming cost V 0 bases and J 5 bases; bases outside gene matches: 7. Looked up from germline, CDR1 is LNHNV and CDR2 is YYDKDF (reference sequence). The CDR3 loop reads CATSRDIGTEHEQYF. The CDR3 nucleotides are TGTGCCACCAGCAGAGATATCGGGACAGAACACGAGCAGTACTTC.

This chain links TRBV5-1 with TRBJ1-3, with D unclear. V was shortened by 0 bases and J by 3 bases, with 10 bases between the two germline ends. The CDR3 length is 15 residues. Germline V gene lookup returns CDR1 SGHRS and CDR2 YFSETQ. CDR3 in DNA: TGCGCCAGCAGCTTGGTCGGGGAGAGTGGAAACACCATATATTTT. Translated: CASSLVGESGNTIYF.

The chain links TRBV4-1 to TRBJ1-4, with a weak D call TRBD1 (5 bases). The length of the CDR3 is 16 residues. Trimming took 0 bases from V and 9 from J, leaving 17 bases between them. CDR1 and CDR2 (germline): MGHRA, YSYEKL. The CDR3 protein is CASSQDGGSRDQKLFF. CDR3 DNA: TGCGCCAGCAGCCAAGATGGGGGGTCCCGGGATCAAAAACTGTTTTTT.

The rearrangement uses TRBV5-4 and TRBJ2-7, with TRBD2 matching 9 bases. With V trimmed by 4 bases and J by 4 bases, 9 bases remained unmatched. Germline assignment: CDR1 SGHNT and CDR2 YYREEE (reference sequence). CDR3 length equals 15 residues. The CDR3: CASSLAGQKMYEQYF. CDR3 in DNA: TGTGCCAGCAGCCTAGCGGGACAGAAGATGTACGAGCAGTACTTC.

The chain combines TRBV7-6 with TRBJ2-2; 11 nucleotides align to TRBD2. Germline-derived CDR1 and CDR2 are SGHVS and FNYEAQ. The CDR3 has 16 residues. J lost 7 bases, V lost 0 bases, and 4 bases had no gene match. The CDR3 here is CASSLAPLAGGGELFF. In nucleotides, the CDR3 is TGTGCCAGCAGCTTAGCGCCCCTAGCGGGGGGCGGGGAGCTGTTTTTT. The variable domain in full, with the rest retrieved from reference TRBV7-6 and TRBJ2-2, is GAGVSQSPRYKVTKRGQDVALRCDPISGHVSLYWYRQALGQGPEFLTYFNYEAQQDKSGLPNDRFSAERPEGSISTLTIQRTEQRDSAMYRCASSLAPLAGGGELFFGEGSRLTVL.